The 16 T cell receptor beta chains below come from one sample, sequenced in a study of a mutant IDH1 vaccine in newly diagnosed glioma. Their target antigens are unknown. Time point noted: week 35, safety follow-up. Vaccine doses each comprised 300 ug of mutant IDH1 20-mer peptide, with topical imiquimod. Assay used: immunoSEQ multiplex PCR; TCRdb lists only in-frame clones, some missing. The repertoire holds about 41,000 clones, around 87% seen once, with approximately 1.5% in the top ten. The starting material was PBMCs, obtained from a glioma patient whose treatment included an IDH1 peptide vaccine. All receptors come from a middle-aged man with glioma.

The rearrangement joins TRBV2 to TRBJ2-7, with a possible D match to TRBD1 (5 bases). Trimming shortened V by 2 bases and J by 6 bases, and 14 bases separated the two germline ends. The CDR3 runs to 14 residues. Germline V gives CDR1 SNHLY, CDR2 FYNNEI. CDR3 protein: CASSERAGWAEQYV. Written as DNA, the CDR3 is TGTGCCAGCAGTGAAAGGGCAGGGTGGGCCGAGCAGTACGTC.

This rearrangement joins TRBV6-5 to TRBJ2-1; 7 nucleotides align to TRBD1. The length of the CDR3 is 14 residues. CDR1 is MNHEY and CDR2 is SVGAGI in the germline V gene. Unmatched junction bases numbered 5, after V lost 2 bases and J lost 7 bases. CDR3 DNA: TGTGCCAGCAGTTACCCGGGACAGACGAATGAGCAGTTCTTC. It yields the protein CASSYPGQTNEQFF.

This clone was detected once. J is TRBJ1-1 and V is TRBV19; D is unresolved. V shed 3 bases and J shed 11 bases, with 13 bases lying between them. CDR3 length: 12 amino acids. The V gene's germline CDR1 is LNHDA and CDR2 SQIVND (reference sequence). The CDR3 sequence is CASSMEGAGAFF. The DNA of the CDR3 is TGTGCCAGTAGTATGGAGGGCGCGGGGGCTTTCTTT.

The chain recombines TRBV6-5 with TRBJ2-1; D not resolved. The germline gives CDR1 MNHEY, CDR2 SVGAGI. The CDR3 length is 13 residues. V dropped 0 bases and J dropped 5 bases, with 5 bases sitting between them. The CDR3 protein is CASSYSSDNEQFF. In DNA form, the CDR3 reads TGTGCCAGCAGTTACTCGAGCGACAATGAGCAGTTCTTC.

V is TRBV11-2 and J is TRBJ2-7, with 15 bases aligning to TRBD2. With 5 bases clipped from V and 0 bases from J, the junction kept 8 bases outside the gene matches. Germline V lookup: CDR1 SGHAT, CDR2 FQNNGV. The CDR3 consists of 18 residues. The CDR3: CASSKGLAGGSLSYEQYV. CDR3 in DNA: TGTGCCAGCAGCAAGGGACTAGCGGGGGGATCCCTCTCCTACGAGCAGTACGTC.

The V and J genes are TRBV19 and TRBJ2-1; the D is unclear. The CDR3 runs 11 residues. The germline V and J ends were trimmed by 4 bases and 7 bases, with 5 bases remaining between them. Germline V gives CDR1 LNHDA, CDR2 SQIVND (reference sequence). The CDR3 here is CASSSENEQFF. The CDR3 region has the DNA TGTGCCAGTAGTAGCGAGAATGAGCAGTTCTTC.

This rearrangement joins TRBV5-1 to TRBJ2-5; D possibly corresponds to TRBD2 (5 bases). This CDR3 is 13 amino acids long. Per the germline V gene, CDR1 is SGHRS and CDR2 is YFSETQ. Trimming took 2 bases from V and 5 from J, leaving 10 bases between them. For the CDR3, the DNA is TGCGCCAGCAGCTTCGCCGGGGTGGAGACCCAGTACTTC. Encoded protein: CASSFAGVETQYF.

Note on this clone: A read error may account for a junction end that differs from germline. The chain uses TRBV16 and TRBJ1-1, with D possibly matching TRBD1 (5 bases). CDR3 size: 14 residues. Germline-derived CDR1 and CDR2 are KGHSY and FQNENV. CDR3 protein: CVSSRAGQNTEAFF. The CDR3 region has the DNA TGTGTCAGCAGCCGCGCAGGGCAGAACACTGAAGCTTTCTTT. The full variable domain, its missing parts supplied by reference TRBV16 and TRBJ1-1, is GEEVAQTPKHLVRGEGQKAKLYCAPIKGHSYVFWYQQVLKNEFKFLISFQNENVFDETGMPKERFSAKCLPNSPCSLEIQATKLEDSAVYFCVSSRAGQNTEAFFGQGTRLTVV.

The chain couples TRBV9 to TRBJ2-2; 11 nucleotides agree with TRBD2. CDR1 and CDR2 from the germline V gene are SGDLS and YYNGEE. Losses at the gene ends were 4 bases for V and 6 bases for J; bases not matched to a gene: 14. The CDR3 is 18 amino acids. This chain's CDR3 is CASSQTSGKTHGSGELFF. The CDR3, as DNA: TGTGCCAGCAGCCAGACTAGCGGGAAAACTCACGGTTCCGGGGAGCTGTTTTTT.

The chain has TRBV9 and TRBJ2-1; TRBD2 aligns across 10 bases. CDR3 size: 15 residues. Germline-derived CDR1 and CDR2 are SGDLS and YYNGEE. V lost 4 bases, J lost 5 bases, and 6 bases stayed unmatched. The CDR3, as DNA: TGTGCCAGCAGCCCATTAGCGGGGGGCCACAATGAGCAGTTCTTC. This translates into CASSPLAGGHNEQFF.

The CDR3 region is CASSANGGADTQYF. CDR3 in DNA: TGCGCCAGCAGTGCGAACGGGGGCGCGGATACGCAGTATTTT. The genes are TRBV10-2 and TRBJ2-3; D may match TRBD1 or TRBD2 (6 bases each). V gave up 4 bases and J gave up 6 bases, with 14 bases separating them. From germline, CDR1 is WSHSY and CDR2 SAAADI. CDR3 size: 14 residues.

V is TRBV5-6 and J is TRBJ2-5; no clear D. Germline values: CDR1 SGHDT, CDR2 YYEEEE. V lost 0 bases and J lost 3, with 6 bases in between. This CDR3 has 13 residues. For the CDR3, the DNA is TGTGCCAGCAGCTTGGGAGCTAAAGAGACCCAGTACTTC. It encodes CASSLGAKETQYF. The whole variable domain, remainder taken from reference TRBV5-6 and TRBJ2-5, is DAGVTQSPTHLIKTRGQQVTLRCSPKSGHDTVSWYQQALGQGPQFIFQYYEEEERQRGNFPDRFSGHQFPNYSSELNVNALLLGDSALYLCASSLGAKETQYFGPGTRLLVL.

This clone has a single count. V and J are TRBV28 and TRBJ1-6, with D perhaps TRBD1 (5 bases). CDR3 length equals 15 residues. With 6 bases removed from V and 7 bases from J, the gap between germline ends came to 16 bases. In germline, CDR1 is MDHEN, CDR2 SYDVKM. CDR3: CASRSMGLGNSPLHF. The CDR3 DNA is TGTGCCAGCAGGTCGATGGGGCTAGGGAATTCACCCCTCCACTTT.

The chain carries TRBV7-2 and TRBJ1-5; possible D gene TRBD1, 5 bases. The CDR3 is 15 residues long. V lost 6 bases, J lost 3 bases, and 15 bases lay in between. Germline values: CDR1 SGHTA, CDR2 FQGNSA. The CDR3 DNA is TGTGCCAGCAGACCAGTGGCAGGGTCCAATCAGCCCCAGCATTTT. Translation: CASRPVAGSNQPQHF.

The J gene is TRBJ2-6, the V gene TRBV2; no firm D call. From germline, CDR1 is SNHLY and CDR2 FYNNEI. Trimming removed 4 bases from V and 3 bases from J, with 4 bases in between. CDR3 length: 13 amino acids. The CDR3 protein is CASSVDGANVLTF. The CDR3 nucleotides read TGTGCCAGCAGTGTGGATGGGGCCAACGTCCTGACTTTC.

V and J are TRBV28 and TRBJ1-4, with D perhaps matching TRBD1 (6 bases). CDR1 is MDHEN and CDR2 is SYDVKM in the germline V gene. This CDR3 contains 14 residues. V was pared by 6 bases and J by 7 bases, with 15 bases between. The CDR3: CASRPTGRGEKLFF. For the CDR3, the DNA is TGTGCCAGCAGGCCTACTGGCAGGGGTGAAAAACTGTTTTTT.